Listed below are T cell receptor beta chains from one sample, sequenced in a study of T cells in Graves' hyperthyroidism and ophthalmopathy. TCRdb processed the multiplex PCR reads anew with MiXCR; each CDR3 protein has one entry. The sample has 560,000 or so distinct CDR3 sequences, about half seen once. The sequencing input was peripheral blood or thyroid tissue (not recorded which). The source of these receptors is a woman under 30 with Graves' hyperthyroidism. The CDR3 runs from the conserved cysteine through the conserved F or W.

V gene: TRBV7-8
CDR3 length: 16
CDR3 protein: CASSYNPVGSGNTIYF

V gene: TRBV29-1
CDR3 length: 15
CDR3 protein: CSVESGTDPPGEQFF

V gene: TRBV2
CDR3 length: 14
CDR3 protein: CASSLSGPNYGYTF

V gene: TRBV10-3
CDR3 length: 12
CDR3 protein: CAIRRAAYGYTF

V gene: TRBV25-1
CDR3 length: 12
CDR3 protein: CASGRRTYEQYF

V gene: TRBV29-1
CDR3 length: 14
CDR3 protein: CSASQGLFNYGYTF

V gene: TRBV6-6
CDR3 length: 15
CDR3 protein: CASSYSRQDGNGYTF

V gene: TRBV29-1
CDR3 length: 14
CDR3 protein: CSASYGTAPRGAFF

V gene: TRBV19
CDR3 length: 17
CDR3 protein: CASSPPWPGTNTGELFF

V gene: TRBV29-1
CDR3 length: 13
CDR3 protein: CSVVTAGANVLTF

V gene: TRBV10-3
CDR3 length: 13
CDR3 protein: CASSSNSFYGYTF

V gene: TRBV29-1
CDR3 length: 16
CDR3 protein: CSVEGTLEGDTGELFF

V gene: TRBV24-1
CDR3 length: 12
CDR3 protein: CATSERDEKLFF

V gene: TRBV25-1
CDR3 length: 14
CDR3 protein: CASSELGRNTEAFF

V gene: TRBV5-5
CDR3 length: 15
CDR3 protein: CASSSRRGANEKLFF

V gene: TRBV20-1
CDR3 length: 12
CDR3 protein: CSARLGLYGYTF

V gene: TRBV5-1
CDR3 length: 15
CDR3 protein: CASSLLVGHTGELFF

V gene: TRBV7-8
CDR3 length: 16
CDR3 protein: CASSLGRLYSNQPQHF

V gene: TRBV10-3
CDR3 length: 13
CDR3 protein: CAAGTDTSHEQYF

V gene: TRBV24-1
CDR3 length: 12
CDR3 protein: CATSDYGQPQHF

V gene: TRBV29-1
CDR3 length: 12
CDR3 protein: CSVEDPNQPQHF

V gene: TRBV25-1
CDR3 length: 15
CDR3 protein: CASVSGLAGFYEQYF

V gene: TRBV6-4
CDR3 length: 14
CDR3 protein: CASGGPHSNQPQHF

V gene: TRBV11-2
CDR3 length: 13
CDR3 protein: CASRLGRGREQYF

V gene: TRBV7-1
CDR3 length: 14
CDR3 protein: CASSQRGGEYGYTF

V gene: TRBV10-3
CDR3 length: 14
CDR3 protein: CAITPSEGNTEAFF

V gene: TRBV7-4
CDR3 length: 15
CDR3 protein: CASSLSGGKNTEAFF

V gene: TRBV10-3
CDR3 length: 14
CDR3 protein: CAISPDRGVETQYF

V gene: TRBV11-3
CDR3 length: 15
CDR3 protein: CASSILGNLPDGYTF

V gene: TRBV19
CDR3 length: 13
CDR3 protein: CASRVMTGTEAFF

V gene: TRBV4-2
CDR3 length: 16
CDR3 protein: CASSQEEARSRYEQYF

V gene: TRBV15
CDR3 length: 13
CDR3 protein: CATSPRISYEQYF

V gene: TRBV29-1
CDR3 length: 12
CDR3 protein: CSVEAGGPEAFF

V gene: TRBV6-6
CDR3 length: 16
CDR3 protein: CASRDSGPHGVETQYF

V gene: TRBV25-1
CDR3 length: 12
CDR3 protein: CASTGGASEQYF

V gene: TRBV20-1
CDR3 length: 12
CDR3 protein: CSASPGFDEQYF

V gene: TRBV25-1
CDR3 length: 13
CDR3 protein: CARDSDRQYGYTF

V gene: TRBV7-8
CDR3 length: 15
CDR3 protein: CASSSGGLGNQPQHF

V gene: TRBV25-1
CDR3 length: 14
CDR3 protein: CASSAARGNTEAFF

V gene: TRBV10-3
CDR3 length: 12
CDR3 protein: CATQQGDTEAFF

V gene: TRBV2
CDR3 length: 14
CDR3 protein: CASSADTMVQPQHF

V gene: TRBV2
CDR3 length: 12
CDR3 protein: CASSQIGGEQYF

V gene: TRBV20-1
CDR3 length: 14
CDR3 protein: CSADYRAIGEKLFF

V gene: TRBV7-9
CDR3 length: 16
CDR3 protein: CASSLESSGVSYEQYF

V gene: TRBV15
CDR3 length: 15
CDR3 protein: CATSRRTAASYEQYF

V gene: TRBV10-3
CDR3 length: 12
CDR3 protein: CAISSVDTEAFF

V gene: TRBV25-1
CDR3 length: 13
CDR3 protein: CASSISGSSPLHF

V gene: TRBV5-1
CDR3 length: 13
CDR3 protein: CASSTGYSYGYTF

V gene: TRBV12-3/TRBV12-4
CDR3 length: 13
CDR3 protein: CASSARANYGYTF

V gene: TRBV15
CDR3 length: 13
CDR3 protein: CATSSLSGREQYF

V gene: TRBV25-1
CDR3 length: 15
CDR3 protein: CASSESAGATDTQYF